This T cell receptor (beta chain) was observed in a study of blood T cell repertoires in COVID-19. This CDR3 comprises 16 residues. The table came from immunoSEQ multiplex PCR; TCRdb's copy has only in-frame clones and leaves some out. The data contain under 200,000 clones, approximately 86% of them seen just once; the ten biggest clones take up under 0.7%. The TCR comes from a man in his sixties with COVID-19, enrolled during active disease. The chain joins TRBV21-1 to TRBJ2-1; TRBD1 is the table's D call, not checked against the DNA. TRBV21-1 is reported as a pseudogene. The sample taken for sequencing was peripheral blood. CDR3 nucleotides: TGTGCCAGCAGCGGGGAGACAGGGAAACCCTACAATGAGCAGTTCTTC. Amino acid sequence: CASSGETGKPYNEQFF.